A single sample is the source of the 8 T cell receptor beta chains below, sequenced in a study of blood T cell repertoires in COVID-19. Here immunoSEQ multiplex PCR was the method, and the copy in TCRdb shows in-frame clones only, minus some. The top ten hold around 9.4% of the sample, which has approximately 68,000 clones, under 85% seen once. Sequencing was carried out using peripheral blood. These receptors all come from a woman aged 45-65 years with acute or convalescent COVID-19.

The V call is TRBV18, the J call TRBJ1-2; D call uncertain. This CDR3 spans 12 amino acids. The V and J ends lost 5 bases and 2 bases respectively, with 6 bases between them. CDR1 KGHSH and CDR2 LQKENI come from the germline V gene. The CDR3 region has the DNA TGTGCCAGCTCAGGCACGAACTATGGCTACACCTTC. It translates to CASSGTNYGYTF. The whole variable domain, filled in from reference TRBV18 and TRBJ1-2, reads NAGVMQNPRHLVRRRGQEARLRCSPMKGHSHVYWYRQLPEEGLKFMVYLQKENIIDESGMPKERFSAEFPKEGPSILRIQQVVRGDSAAYFCASSGTNYGYTFGSGTRLTVV.

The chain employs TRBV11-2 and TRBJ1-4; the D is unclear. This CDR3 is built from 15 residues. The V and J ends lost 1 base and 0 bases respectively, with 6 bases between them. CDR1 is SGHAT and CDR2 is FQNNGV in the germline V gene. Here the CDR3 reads CASSLVRSTNEKLFF. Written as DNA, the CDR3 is TGTGCCAGCAGCTTAGTCAGGTCAACTAATGAAAAACTGTTTTTT. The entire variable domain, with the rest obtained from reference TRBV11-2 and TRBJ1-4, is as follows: EAGVAQSPRYKIIEKRQSVAFWCNPISGHATLYWYQQILGQGPKLLIQFQNNGVVDDSQLPKDRFSAERLKGVDSTLKIQPAKLEDSAVYLCASSLVRSTNEKLFFGSGTQLSVL.

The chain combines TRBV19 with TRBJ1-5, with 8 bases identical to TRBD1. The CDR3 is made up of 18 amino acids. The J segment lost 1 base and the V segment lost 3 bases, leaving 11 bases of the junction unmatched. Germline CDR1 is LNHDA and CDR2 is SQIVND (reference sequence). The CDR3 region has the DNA TGTGCCAGTAGTATCACTCTGGGGACAGGCTCAAGCAATCAGCCCCAGCATTTT. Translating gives CASSITLGTGSSNQPQHF. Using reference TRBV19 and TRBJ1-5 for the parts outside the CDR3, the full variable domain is DGGITQSPKYLFRKEGQNVTLSCEQNLNHDAMYWYRQDPGQGLRLIYYSQIVNDFQKGDIAEGYSVSREKKESFPLTVTSAQKNPTAFYLCASSITLGTGSSNQPQHFGDGTRLSIL.

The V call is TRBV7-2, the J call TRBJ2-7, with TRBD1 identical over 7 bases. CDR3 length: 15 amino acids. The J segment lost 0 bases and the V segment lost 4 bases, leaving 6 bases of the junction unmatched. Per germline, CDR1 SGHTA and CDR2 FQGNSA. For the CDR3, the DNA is TGTGCCAGCAGCTCATCCGGGACAGTCTCCTACGAGCAGTACTTC. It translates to CASSSSGTVSYEQYF.

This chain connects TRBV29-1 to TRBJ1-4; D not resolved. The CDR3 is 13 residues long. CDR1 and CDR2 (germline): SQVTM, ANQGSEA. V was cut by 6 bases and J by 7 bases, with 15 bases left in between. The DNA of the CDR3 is TGCAGCGTCAAACCACGTCTGAGTGAAAAACTGTTTTTT. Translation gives CSVKPRLSEKLFF.

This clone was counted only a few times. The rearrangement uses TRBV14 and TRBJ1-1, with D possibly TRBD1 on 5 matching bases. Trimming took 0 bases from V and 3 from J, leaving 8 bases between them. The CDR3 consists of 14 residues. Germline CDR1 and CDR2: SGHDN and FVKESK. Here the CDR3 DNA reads TGTGCCAGCAGCCAAGACTGGGGGGACACTGAAGCTTTCTTT. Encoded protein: CASSQDWGDTEAFF.

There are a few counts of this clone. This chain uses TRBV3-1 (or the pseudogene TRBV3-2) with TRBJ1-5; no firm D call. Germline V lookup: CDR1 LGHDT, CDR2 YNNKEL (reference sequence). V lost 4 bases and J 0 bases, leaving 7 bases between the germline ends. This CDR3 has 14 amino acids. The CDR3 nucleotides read TGTGCCAGCAGCCTCACAGCTAGCAATCAGCCCCAGCATTTT. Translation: CASSLTASNQPQHF.

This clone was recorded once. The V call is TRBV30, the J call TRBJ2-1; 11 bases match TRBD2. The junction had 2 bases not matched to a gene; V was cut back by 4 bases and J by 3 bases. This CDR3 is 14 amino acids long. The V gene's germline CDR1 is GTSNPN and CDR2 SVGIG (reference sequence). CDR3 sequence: CAWTLAGGYNEQFF. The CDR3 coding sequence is TGTGCCTGGACCCTAGCGGGGGGCTACAATGAGCAGTTCTTC.